A single sample gave rise to the 26 T cell receptor beta chains below, sequenced in a study of T cell changes during pregnancy in multiple sclerosis (dated by TCRdb to the late 2010s). The library relied on the immunoSEQ multiplex PCR assay. TCRdb obtained this table from immuneACCESS and retained in-frame rearrangements with V and J assigned. These tables miss some clones; where compared with another copy, unresolved V genes account for less than half of the shortfall, and the remainder is unexplained. The sample table records fewer than 130,000 clones; about 89% of these occur just once. 3% to 3.5% of the sample rests with the top ten. The sample consisted of peripheral blood, taken after pregnancy. The receptors were gathered from a female donor with multiple sclerosis, enrolled in a pregnancy study.

CDR3 region: CASNRGLQETQYF. The CDR3 DNA reads as TGTGCCAGCAACCGAGGACTGCAAGAGACCCAGTACTTC. The chain couples TRBV11-1 to TRBJ2-5, with D tentatively TRBD2 (5 bases). Germline V gene lookup returns CDR1 SGHAT and CDR2 FQDESV (reference sequence). Trimming removed 7 bases from V and 2 bases from J, with 11 bases in between. The CDR3 runs 13 residues.

V is TRBV4-2 and J is TRBJ2-1, with TRBD1 as a possible D gene (5 bases). The CDR3 is 17 residues long. In germline, CDR1 is LGHNA, CDR2 YNFKEQ. The ends were cut back, 0 bases at V and 1 base at J, with 13 bases in the middle. As DNA, the CDR3 is TGTGCCAGCAGCCAAGATGGGGCAGACCTATCCTACAATGAGCAGTTCTTC. Amino acid sequence: CASSQDGADLSYNEQFF.

The chain couples TRBV11-1 to TRBJ2-7; the match to TRBD1 covers 9 bases. Germline V gives CDR1 SGHAT, CDR2 FQDESV (reference sequence). This CDR3 contains 15 residues. Trimming removed 5 bases from V and 2 bases from J; junction bases left unmatched: 7. The DNA of the CDR3 is TGTGCCAGCAGCATACAGGGGGCCTTTACCTACGAGCAGTACTTC. It yields the protein CASSIQGAFTYEQYF. The variable domain in full, completed from reference TRBV11-1 and TRBJ2-7, reads EAEVAQSPRYKITEKSQAVAFWCDPISGHATLYWYRQILGQGPELLVQFQDESVVDDSQLPKDRFSAERLKGVDSTLKIQPAELGDSAMYLCASSIQGAFTYEQYFGPGTRLTVT.

The chain links TRBV5-1 to TRBJ1-2, with 8 bases fitting TRBD1. CDR1 is SGHRS and CDR2 is YFSETQ in the germline V gene. V was clipped by 4 bases and J by 3 bases; unmatched bases: 5. CDR3 length equals 14 residues. DNA for the CDR3: TGCGCCAGCAGCGCGGACAGGGTTGACTATGGCTACACCTTC. Protein product: CASSADRVDYGYTF.

The chain couples TRBV27 to TRBJ2-1; no reliable D call. CDR1 MNHEY and CDR2 SMNVEV come from the germline V gene (reference sequence). The length of the CDR3 is 15 residues. V lost 3 bases, J lost 6 bases, and 15 bases lay in between. The chain's CDR3 is CASSLVRVTGNEQFF. The CDR3 bases are TGTGCCAGCAGTTTGGTTCGGGTTACCGGCAATGAGCAGTTCTTC.

This chain connects TRBV27 to TRBJ2-7; 9 bases match TRBD1. V lost 4 bases to trimming and J lost 6 bases; unmatched junction nucleotides: 7. Germline values: CDR1 MNHEY, CDR2 SMNVEV (reference sequence). This CDR3 region has 14 residues. The CDR3 reads CASSSRDRVFEQYF. In DNA form, the CDR3 reads TGTGCCAGCAGTTCCCGGGACAGGGTCTTCGAGCAGTACTTC.

The rearrangement joins TRBV7-2 to TRBJ2-3, with 14 bases that match TRBD2. Germline loops: CDR1 SGHTA, CDR2 FQGNSA. This CDR3 region has 15 residues. With V trimmed by 5 bases and J by 8 bases, 6 bases remained unmatched. The CDR3 DNA sequence: TGTGCCAGCAGCCCGGGGACTAGCGGGGGCGGTACGCAGTATTTT. Amino acid sequence: CASSPGTSGGGTQYF.

The chain is built from TRBV15 and TRBJ1-2; 10 nucleotides match TRBD1. This CDR3 is built from 14 residues. J gave up 4 bases and V 3 bases, and 2 bases lay outside the gene matches. The germline gives CDR1 LNHNV, CDR2 YYDKDF (reference sequence). As DNA, the CDR3 is TGTGCCACCAGCAGTGGGGACAGGGGCTATGGCTACACCTTC. Translating gives CATSSGDRGYGYTF.

This clone was recorded once. The rearrangement uses TRBV11-2 and TRBJ2-5, with D unresolved. This CDR3 is 13 amino acids long. CDR1 is SGHAT and CDR2 is FQNNGV in the germline V gene. Trimming took 3 bases from V and 2 from J, leaving 7 bases between them. The CDR3 nucleotides read TGTGCCAGCAGCTTTACAACACAAGAGACCCAGTACTTC. Encoded protein: CASSFTTQETQYF.

This clone showed up just a few times. The chain links TRBV4-1 to TRBJ1-2; TRBD1 agrees at 7 bases. Germline loops: CDR1 MGHRA, CDR2 YSYEKL. The CDR3 has 14 residues. The J segment lost 3 bases and the V segment lost 2 bases, leaving 3 bases of the junction unmatched. In DNA, the CDR3 is TGCGCCAGCAGCCAAACGACAGGGCACTATGGCTACACCTTC. Residues: CASSQTTGHYGYTF.

The chain links TRBV4-1 to TRBJ2-5, with D possibly TRBD1 on 5 matching bases. This CDR3 has 13 residues. CDR1 MGHRA and CDR2 YSYEKL come from the germline V gene. V was shortened by 1 base and J by 4 bases, with 7 bases between the two germline ends. The CDR3 DNA follows: TGCGCCAGCAGCCAAGGCAGGGTAGAGACCCAGTACTTC. Translated, it gives CASSQGRVETQYF.

V gene TRBV13 combines with J gene TRBJ2-7, with 7 bases aligning to TRBD2. The trim removed 5 bases at V and 3 bases at J, leaving 4 bases unmatched. Per germline, CDR1 PRHDT and CDR2 FYEKMQ (reference sequence). The CDR3 is made up of 13 amino acids. CDR3 sequence (DNA): TGTGCCAGCAGCCCAAAGCGGGGCTACGAGCAGTACTTC. Amino acid sequence: CASSPKRGYEQYF.

V usage is TRBV19 and J usage is TRBJ1-1, with 9 positions matching TRBD1. The CDR3 sequence is 16 residues long. Germline CDR1 and CDR2: LNHDA and SQIVND (reference sequence). Losses at the gene ends were 3 bases for V and 3 bases for J; bases not matched to a gene: 8. CDR3 coding DNA: TGTGCCAGTAGTATCATGGGGACAGGGTTTTACACTGAAGCTTTCTTT. Protein product: CASSIMGTGFYTEAFF.

V and J are TRBV10-3 and TRBJ2-7; TRBD1 agrees at 7 bases. CDR1 is ENHRY and CDR2 is SYGVKD in the germline V gene. V was pared by 8 bases and J by 5 bases, with 9 bases of the junction left unmatched. This CDR3 contains 13 residues. CDR3 nucleotide sequence: TGTGCCATCGGCGACAGGGCTGGGGACGAGCAGTACTTC. Amino acid sequence: CAIGDRAGDEQYF.

The chain recombines TRBV6-4 with TRBJ2-3; 8 bases agree with TRBD1. Germline V CDR1 and CDR2: MRHNA, SNTAGT. The V gene end was trimmed by 3 bases and the J gene end by 4 bases; junction bases not matched to a gene: 3. The CDR3 sequence is 14 residues long. CDR3 coding DNA: TGTGCCAGCAGTGATGACAGGGGTCCAGATACGCAGTATTTT. Translation: CASSDDRGPDTQYF.

The chain is built from TRBV21-1 and TRBJ2-7; the table's D call of TRBD2 was not tested on the DNA. TRBV21-1 is a documented pseudogene. The CDR3 is made up of 14 amino acids. CDR3 nucleotides: TGTGCCAGGCACTCGGGGGGGGGCTCCTACGAGCAGTACTTC. Encoded protein: CARHSGGGSYEQYF.

The chain recombines TRBV29-1 with TRBJ2-1, with a weak D call TRBD2 (6 bases). V shed 7 bases and J shed 7 bases, with 11 bases lying between them. Germline lookup yields CDR1 SQVTM and CDR2 ANQGSEA. The CDR3 totals 11 residues. CDR3 amino acids: CSDQRANEQFF. CDR3 DNA: TGCAGCGATCAGCGGGCAAATGAGCAGTTCTTC.

The J gene is TRBJ1-3, the V gene TRBV7-6; 8 bases align to TRBD1. Germline V lookup: CDR1 SGHVS, CDR2 FNYEAQ. The CDR3 spans 17 residues. With 4 bases clipped from V and 2 bases from J, the junction kept 10 bases outside the gene matches. The CDR3 DNA is TGTGCCAGCAGCTACCAGACAGGGGAGCTGGCTGGAAACACCATATATTTT. Amino acid sequence: CASSYQTGELAGNTIYF. The full variable domain, in which reference TRBV7-6 and TRBJ1-3 provide the parts outside the CDR3, is GAGVSQSPRYKVTKRGQDVALRCDPISGHVSLYWYRQALGQGPEFLTYFNYEAQQDKSGLPNDRFSAERPEGSISTLTIQRTEQRDSAMYRCASSYQTGELAGNTIYFGEGSWLTVV.

V gene TRBV29-1 combines with J gene TRBJ2-3, with D possibly TRBD1 on 6 matching bases. This CDR3 region has 12 residues. V was cut by 8 bases and J by 4 bases, with 13 bases left in between. In germline, CDR1 is SQVTM, CDR2 ANQGSEA. The CDR3 bases are TGCAGCCAAATACAGGGTTCAGATACGCAGTATTTT. Protein sequence: CSQIQGSDTQYF.

V gene TRBV5-4 combines with J gene TRBJ2-3, with 12 nucleotides matching TRBD2. V gave up 0 bases and J gave up 2 bases; unmatched junction bases: 1. This CDR3 has 16 amino acids. In germline, CDR1 is SGHNT, CDR2 YYREEE (reference sequence). As DNA, the CDR3 is TGTGCCAGCAGCTTGGCTAGCGGGGGGGACACAGATACGCAGTATTTT. Translated, it gives CASSLASGGDTDTQYF. Using reference TRBV5-4 and TRBJ2-3 for the parts outside the CDR3, the full variable domain is ETGVTQSPTHLIKTRGQQVTLRCSSQSGHNTVSWYQQALGQGPQFIFQYYREEENGRGNFPPRFSGLQFPNYSSELNVNALELDDSALYLCASSLASGGDTDTQYFGPGTRLTVL.

The chain carries TRBV7-6 and TRBJ2-1; D perhaps matches TRBD1 (6 bases). Trimming left V 1 base short and J 2 bases short, with 12 bases between. CDR3 length: 16 amino acids. In germline, CDR1 is SGHVS, CDR2 FNYEAQ. For the CDR3, the DNA is TGTGCCAGCAGCTTAGGGGTGGGGGCCCCCTACAATGAGCAGTTCTTC. Its translation: CASSLGVGAPYNEQFF.

This clone occurred once. This chain connects TRBV6-1 to TRBJ1-2; 7 positions match TRBD1. Per the germline V gene, CDR1 is MNHNS and CDR2 is SASEGT. This CDR3 region has 12 residues. The CDR3 region is CAAQGGGYGYTF. CDR3 bases: TGTGCGGCCCAGGGGGGCGGCTATGGCTACACCTTC.

The gene calls are TRBV2 and TRBJ2-2; TRBD1 is a possible D gene (6 bases). Germline assignment: CDR1 SNHLY and CDR2 FYNNEI. V dropped 7 bases and J dropped 4 bases, with 13 bases sitting between them. This CDR3 has 14 residues. This chain's CDR3 is CASKLLGGTGELFF. The CDR3 nucleotides read TGTGCCAGCAAACTCCTAGGGGGCACCGGGGAGCTGTTTTTT.

The rearrangement joins TRBV2 to TRBJ1-3, with D unclear. From germline, CDR1 is SNHLY and CDR2 FYNNEI. V dropped 0 bases and J dropped 0 bases, with 9 bases sitting between them. The CDR3 sequence is 16 residues long. The CDR3 DNA sequence: TGTGCCAGCAGTGAAGCGCAGGCCTACTCTGGAAACACCATATATTTT. Protein product: CASSEAQAYSGNTIYF.

The chain links TRBV27 to TRBJ1-1; D is ambiguous. Germline lookup yields CDR1 MNHEY and CDR2 SMNVEV (reference sequence). Trimming cost V 4 bases and J 4 bases, with 10 bases left between them. The CDR3 sequence is 13 residues long. The CDR3 region is CASSSRGPTEAFF. CDR3 in DNA: TGTGCCAGCAGTTCCCGTGGGCCCACTGAAGCTTTCTTT.

This sequence joins TRBV7-9 and TRBJ2-3; 8 bases are shared with TRBD1. V gave up 5 bases and J gave up 1 base; unmatched junction bases: 5. CDR3 size: 15 residues. Germline lookup yields CDR1 SEHNR and CDR2 FQNEAQ (reference sequence). CDR3 protein: CASSDTGQGTDTQYF. For the CDR3, the DNA is TGTGCCAGCAGCGACACGGGACAGGGCACAGATACGCAGTATTTT.